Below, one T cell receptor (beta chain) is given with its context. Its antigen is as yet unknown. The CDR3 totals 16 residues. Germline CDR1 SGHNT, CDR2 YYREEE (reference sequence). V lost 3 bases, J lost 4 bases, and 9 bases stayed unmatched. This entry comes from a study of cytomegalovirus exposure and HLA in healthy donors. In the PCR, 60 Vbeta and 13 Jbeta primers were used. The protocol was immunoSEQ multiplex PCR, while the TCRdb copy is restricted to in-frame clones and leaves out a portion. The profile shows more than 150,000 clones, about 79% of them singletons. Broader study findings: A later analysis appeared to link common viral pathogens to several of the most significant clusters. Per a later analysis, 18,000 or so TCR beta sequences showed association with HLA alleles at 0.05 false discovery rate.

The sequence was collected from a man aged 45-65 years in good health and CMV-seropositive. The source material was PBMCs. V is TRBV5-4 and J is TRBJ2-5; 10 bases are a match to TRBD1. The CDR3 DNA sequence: TGTGCCAGCAGCTCAAAGGACAGGGGGGGTGGAGAGACCCAGTACTTC. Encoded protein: CASSSKDRGGGETQYF.